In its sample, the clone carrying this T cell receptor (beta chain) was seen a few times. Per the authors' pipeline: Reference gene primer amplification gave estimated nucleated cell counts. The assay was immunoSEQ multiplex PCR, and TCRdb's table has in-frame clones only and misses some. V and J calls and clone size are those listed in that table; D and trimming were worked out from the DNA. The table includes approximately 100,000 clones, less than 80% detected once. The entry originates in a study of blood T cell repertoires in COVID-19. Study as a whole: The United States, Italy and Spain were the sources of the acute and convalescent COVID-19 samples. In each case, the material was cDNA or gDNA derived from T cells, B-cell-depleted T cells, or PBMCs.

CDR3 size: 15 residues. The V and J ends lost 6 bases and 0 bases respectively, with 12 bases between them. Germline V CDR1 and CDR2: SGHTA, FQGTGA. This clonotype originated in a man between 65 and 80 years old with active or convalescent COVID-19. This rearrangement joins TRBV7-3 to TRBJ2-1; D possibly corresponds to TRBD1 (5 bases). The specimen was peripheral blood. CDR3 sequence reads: CASSLGDSSYNEQFF. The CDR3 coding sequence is TGTGCCAGCAGTTTAGGCGACAGCTCCTACAATGAGCAGTTCTTC.